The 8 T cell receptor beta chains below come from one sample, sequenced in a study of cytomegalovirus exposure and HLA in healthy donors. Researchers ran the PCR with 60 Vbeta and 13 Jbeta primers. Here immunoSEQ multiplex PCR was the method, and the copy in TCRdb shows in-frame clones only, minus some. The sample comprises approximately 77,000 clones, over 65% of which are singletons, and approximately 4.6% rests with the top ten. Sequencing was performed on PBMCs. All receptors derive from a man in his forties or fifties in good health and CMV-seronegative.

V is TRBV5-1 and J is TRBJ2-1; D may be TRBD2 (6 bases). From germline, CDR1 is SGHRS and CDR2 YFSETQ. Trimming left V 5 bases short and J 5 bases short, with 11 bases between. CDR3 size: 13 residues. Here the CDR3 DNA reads TGCGCCAGCAGACTAGCCTTACACAATGAGCAGTTCTTC. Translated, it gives CASRLALHNEQFF.

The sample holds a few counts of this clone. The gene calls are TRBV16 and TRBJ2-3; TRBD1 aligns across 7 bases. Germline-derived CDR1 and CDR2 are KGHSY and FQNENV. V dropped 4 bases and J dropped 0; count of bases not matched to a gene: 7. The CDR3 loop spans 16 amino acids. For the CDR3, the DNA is TGTGCCAGCAGCCCCTGGACAGGACCTAGCACAGATACGCAGTATTTT. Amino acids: CASSPWTGPSTDTQYF.

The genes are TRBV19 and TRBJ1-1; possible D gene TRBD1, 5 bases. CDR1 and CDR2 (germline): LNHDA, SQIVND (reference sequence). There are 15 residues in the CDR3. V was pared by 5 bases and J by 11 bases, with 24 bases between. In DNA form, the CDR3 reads TGTGCCAGTAGTCCTTCCTACCAGGGCTTTCGCCCTGCTTTCTTT. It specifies CASSPSYQGFRPAFF.

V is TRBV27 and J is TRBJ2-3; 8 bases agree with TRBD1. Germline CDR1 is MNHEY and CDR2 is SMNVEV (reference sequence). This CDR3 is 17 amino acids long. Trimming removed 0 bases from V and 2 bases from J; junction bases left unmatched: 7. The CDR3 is CASSLSGTGFNTDTQYF. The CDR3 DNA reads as TGTGCCAGCAGTTTATCTGGGACAGGCTTCAACACAGATACGCAGTATTTT.

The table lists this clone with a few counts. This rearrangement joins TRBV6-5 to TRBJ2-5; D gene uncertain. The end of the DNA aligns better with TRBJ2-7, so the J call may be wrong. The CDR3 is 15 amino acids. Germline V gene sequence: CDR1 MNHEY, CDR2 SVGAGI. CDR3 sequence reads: CASSYSYSVGYEQYF. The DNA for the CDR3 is TGTGCCAGCAGTTACTCCTACAGTGTCGGCTACGAGCAGTACTTC.

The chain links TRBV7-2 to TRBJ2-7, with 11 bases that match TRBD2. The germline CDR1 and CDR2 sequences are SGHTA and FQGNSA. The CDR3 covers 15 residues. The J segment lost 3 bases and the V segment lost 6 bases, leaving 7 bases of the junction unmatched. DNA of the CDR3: TGTGCCAGCAGAGAACGACTAGCGGGGCGCTACGAGCAGTACTTC. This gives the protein CASRERLAGRYEQYF.

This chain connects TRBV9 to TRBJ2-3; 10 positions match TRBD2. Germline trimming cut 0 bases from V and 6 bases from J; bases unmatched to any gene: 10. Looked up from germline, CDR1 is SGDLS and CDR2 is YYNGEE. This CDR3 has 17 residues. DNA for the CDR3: TGTGCCAGCAGCGTAGACGCTAGCGGGAGTACACTGGATACGCAGTATTTT. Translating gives CASSVDASGSTLDTQYF.

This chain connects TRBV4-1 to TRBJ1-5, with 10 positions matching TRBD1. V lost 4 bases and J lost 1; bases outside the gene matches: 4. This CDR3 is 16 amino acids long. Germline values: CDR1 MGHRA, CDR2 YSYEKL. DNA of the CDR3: TGCGCCAGCAGCCCTCGACAGGGGGCAAGCAATCAGCCCCAGCATTTT. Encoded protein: CASSPRQGASNQPQHF.